A single T cell receptor (beta chain) is shown here with its context. Its antigen is undetermined. Sequencing used immunoSEQ multiplex PCR; TCRdb keeps in-frame clones, though not all of them. The repertoire includes about 5,400 clones, 88% of them detected once, and under 12% sits in the top ten. The CDR3 covers 19 residues. Trimming took 1 base from V and 2 from J, leaving 24 bases between them. The germline V gene has CDR1 LNHNV and CDR2 YYDKDF (reference sequence). These data belong to a study of hypomethylating agent response in myelodysplastic syndrome. As for the study in general: TET2 mutation, the most common, occurred in 5 of 11 patients.

Study-level findings and limits: More novel clonotypes appeared in responders; more contracted clonotypes appeared in non-responders after treatment. Across all patients and within response groups, hypomethylating treatment left richness, diversity and clonality without significant change.

T-cell subsets were not sorted; bulk bone marrow was analyzed. The sample here was bone marrow, taken before or after starting hypomethylating agent treatment for myelodysplastic syndrome (not recorded which). This clonotype was obtained from a human donor with myelodysplastic syndrome. V usage is TRBV15 and J usage is TRBJ2-7, with D possibly being TRBD1 or TRBD2 (5 bases each). The CDR3 sequence is CATSRAPGQQRRAPYEQYF. For the CDR3, the DNA is TGTGCCACCAGCAGAGCCCCAGGGCAACAGCGGAGAGCCCCCTACGAGCAGTACTTC.